These 9 T cell receptor beta chains were sequenced from one sample in a study of spatial heterogeneity in lung cancer. Each CDR3 protein is one row after TCRdb ran MiXCR on the 5' RACE reads. Of 7,500 to 10,000 distinct CDR3 sequences in the sample, around 9.9% were seen once. Time point noted: sample taken at primary tumor resection. Their cognate antigens are unknown. Study results and limitations: In tumors, expanded intratumoral alpha and beta TCR counts tracked mutation counts.

The input for sequencing was lung tumor tissue, taken at surgery. The origin of the receptors is a male donor with early-stage non-small cell lung cancer.

This clonotype was seen repeatedly, ten times or more. The gene calls are TRBV20-1 and TRBJ1-5; no reliable D call. The CDR3 consists of 15 residues. Looked up from germline, CDR1 is DFQATT and CDR2 is SNEGSKA (reference sequence). V was clipped by 1 base and J by 4 bases, with 14 bases between them. The DNA of the CDR3 is TGCAGTGCTAGAGTTCGGACCGGGCGGAATCAGCCCCAGCATTTT. It translates to CSARVRTGRNQPQHF.

This clonotype was counted at least ten times. CDR3 region: CSVAANSGNTIYF. Written as DNA, the CDR3 is TGCAGCGTTGCAGCCAACTCTGGAAACACCATATATTTT. This chain joins TRBV29-1 and TRBJ1-3; no clear D gene. V lost 4 bases and J 0 bases, leaving 7 bases between the germline ends. The CDR3 runs to 13 residues. The V gene's germline CDR1 is SQVTM and CDR2 ANQGSEA.

This clonotype is categorized as medium-sized. The V gene is TRBV6-2 or TRBV6-3, the J gene TRBJ2-1; 11 bases fit TRBD2. Trimming removed 7 bases from V and 8 bases from J; junction bases left unmatched: 10. CDR1 and CDR2 (germline): MNHEY, SVGEGT. The CDR3 consists of 15 residues. This CDR3 reads CASNSLAGGPHEQFF. In nucleotides, the CDR3 is TGTGCCAGCAATTCGTTAGCGGGGGGGCCTCATGAGCAGTTCTTC.

In this sample, this clonotype turned up many times. V is TRBV7-2 and J is TRBJ2-5, with D possibly matching TRBD1 (6 bases). This CDR3 region has 14 residues. V dropped 2 bases and J dropped 0 bases, with 7 bases sitting between them. Germline V gene sequence: CDR1 SGHTA, CDR2 FQGNSA. The CDR3 sequence: CASSLQGYQETQYF. In DNA form, the CDR3 reads TGTGCCAGCAGCTTACAGGGGTACCAAGAGACCCAGTACTTC.

By share, this clonotype counts as medium-sized. This chain joins TRBV28 and TRBJ1-2; perhaps TRBD1 as D (6 bases). The CDR3 consists of 13 residues. Germline-derived CDR1 and CDR2 are MDHEN and SYDVKM. V shed 5 bases and J shed 4 bases, with 11 bases lying between them. The DNA of the CDR3 is TGTGCCAGCAGTCAGGGGAATCTCTATGGCTACACCTTC. Translating it yields CASSQGNLYGYTF.

This clonotype was counted between two and nine times. This chain uses TRBV12-3 or TRBV12-4 with TRBJ1-5, with D possibly being TRBD1 (6 bases). This CDR3 spans 14 amino acids. Trimming stripped 2 bases from V and 4 bases from J, with 9 bases between. The DNA for the CDR3 is TGTGCCAGCAGTTTAAGGGGGGCTAATCAGCCCCAGCATTTT. It encodes CASSLRGANQPQHF.

This rearrangement joins TRBV7-2 to TRBJ2-5; 7 bases are shared with TRBD2. The CDR3 spans 14 residues. In germline, CDR1 is SGHTA, CDR2 FQGNSA. With V trimmed by 1 base and J by 5 bases, 4 bases remained unmatched. CDR3 amino acids: CASSLGTRGETQYF. DNA of the CDR3: TGTGCCAGCAGCTTAGGGACTAGAGGGGAGACCCAGTACTTC.

This clonotype is labeled as medium-sized. The chain carries TRBV20-1 and TRBJ1-2; D is perhaps TRBD1 (5 bases). V lost 1 base, J lost 8 bases, and 20 bases lay in between. CDR3 length equals 15 residues. Looked up from germline, CDR1 is DFQATT and CDR2 is SNEGSKA (reference sequence). The CDR3 loop reads CSARGGQDRYNGYTF. The CDR3 DNA reads as TGCAGTGCTAGAGGGGGCCAAGACAGATATAACGGCTACACCTTC.

The table lists this clonotype with a few counts. The gene calls are TRBV19 and TRBJ2-3; D might be TRBD2 (6 bases). The V gene's germline CDR1 is LNHDA and CDR2 SQIVND (reference sequence). V was cut by 7 bases and J by 0 bases, with 14 bases left in between. The CDR3 covers 15 residues. The CDR3 DNA reads as TGTGCCAGTACCGACCCAAGCGGGAGCACAGATACGCAGTATTTT. Its protein is CASTDPSGSTDTQYF.